A single sample gave rise to the 19 T cell receptor beta chains below, sequenced in a study of blood T cell repertoires in COVID-19. Profiled with immunoSEQ multiplex PCR; TCRdb holds only in-frame clones, not every one. The top ten clones hold 3.5% to 4% of a sample with around 55,000 clones, roughly 86% of them seen once. Sequencing was performed on peripheral blood. The receptors derive from a man aged 40-49 years with COVID-19, enrolled during active disease.

The V and J genes are TRBV4-1 and TRBJ2-7; TRBD1 agrees at 7 bases. Germline loops: CDR1 MGHRA, CDR2 YSYEKL. The V segment lost 1 base and the J segment 7 bases; nucleotides outside the gene matches: 10. The CDR3 runs to 15 residues. Here the CDR3 reads CASSQVGQGVGEQYF. CDR3 DNA sequence: TGCGCCAGCAGCCAAGTCGGCCAGGGGGTAGGGGAGCAGTACTTC.

V and J are TRBV15 and TRBJ1-5, with no clear D. The germline V gene encodes CDR1 LNHNV and CDR2 YYDKDF (reference sequence). The CDR3 covers 13 residues. V lost 0 bases and J 3 bases, leaving 3 bases between the germline ends. The CDR3 DNA follows: TGTGCCACCAGCAGAGAGGCCAATCAGCCCCAGCATTTT. Its translation is CATSREANQPQHF. Together with reference TRBV15 and TRBJ1-5, the CDR3 gives the full variable domain: DAMVIQNPRYQVTQFGKPVTLSCSQTLNHNVMYWYQQKSSQAPKLLFHYYDKDFNNEADTPDNFQSRRPNTSFCFLDIRSPGLGDTAMYLCATSREANQPQHFGDGTRLSIL.

Remarks on this clone: An end of the junction does not agree with germline; a read error may underlie this. V and J are TRBV6-5 and TRBJ1-3, with TRBD1 as a possible D gene (5 bases). Germline lookup yields CDR1 MNHEY and CDR2 SVGAGI. CDR3 length: 11 residues. The CDR3 protein is CASNLLTVWDF. In nucleotides, the CDR3 is TGTGCCAGCAATCTCCTGACAGTATGGGATTTT.

This chain links TRBV5-1 with TRBJ2-3; 10 bases align to TRBD2. The junction had 2 bases not matched to a gene; V was cut back by 0 bases and J by 4 bases. The germline V gene encodes CDR1 SGHRS and CDR2 YFSETQ. The CDR3 is 15 residues long. CDR3 DNA sequence: TGCGCCAGCAGCTTGGGGGGACTAGCGTCAGATACGCAGTATTTT. Translating it yields CASSLGGLASDTQYF.

The chain joins TRBV27 to TRBJ1-6; 9 positions agree with TRBD1. J lost 10 bases, V lost 3 bases, and 4 bases had no gene match. The CDR3 is 14 residues long. Germline CDR1 MNHEY, CDR2 SMNVEV (reference sequence). The CDR3 DNA sequence: TGTGCCAGCAGTTTTTCGACAGGGGGATCACCCCTCCACTTT. This gives the protein CASSFSTGGSPLHF.

This sequence joins TRBV5-1 and TRBJ2-5, with D possibly matching TRBD1 (5 bases). The ends were cut back, 1 base at V and 5 bases at J, with 6 bases in the middle. The germline V gene has CDR1 SGHRS and CDR2 YFSETQ. CDR3 length: 12 residues. CDR3 loop: CASSLKGETQYF. The DNA for the CDR3 is TGCGCCAGCAGCTTGAAGGGGGAGACCCAGTACTTC.

The rearrangement joins TRBV28 to TRBJ1-1; no definite D call. Trimming took off 3 bases at V and 8 bases at J, with 10 bases between the two ends. Germline CDR1 MDHEN, CDR2 SYDVKM. The CDR3 runs 12 residues. The CDR3 reads CASSLIRGEAFF. The CDR3 nucleotides are TGTGCCAGCAGTTTGATCCGGGGAGAAGCTTTCTTT. The whole variable domain, remainder taken from reference TRBV28 and TRBJ1-1, is DVKVTQSSRYLVKRTGEKVFLECVQDMDHENMFWYRQDPGLGLRLIYFSYDVKMKEKGDIPEGYSVSREKKERFSLILESASTNQTSMYLCASSLIRGEAFFGQGTRLTVV.

The V call is TRBV27, the J call TRBJ2-7; D not certain. The V end was cut by 5 bases, the J end by 2 bases, with 4 bases between. Germline V gene lookup returns CDR1 MNHEY and CDR2 SMNVEV (reference sequence). This CDR3 has 11 residues. The DNA of the CDR3 is TGTGCCAGCAGTCTTACCTACGAGCAGTACTTC. Residues: CASSLTYEQYF.

The chain is built from TRBV5-1 and TRBJ2-5, with a possible D match to TRBD1 (5 bases). The CDR3 is made up of 15 amino acids. The V end lost 0 bases, the J end lost 4 bases, and 13 bases lay between the germline ends. CDR1 is SGHRS, CDR2 YFSETQ, per germline. Written as DNA, the CDR3 is TGCGCCAGCAGCTTGGGCGACAGACGGCCAGAGACCCAGTACTTC. Its translation is CASSLGDRRPETQYF.

The rearrangement joins TRBV6-5 to TRBJ1-1; D is undetermined. Per the germline V gene, CDR1 is MNHEY and CDR2 is SVGAGI. The CDR3 covers 14 residues. Trimming took off 6 bases at V and 1 base at J, with 12 bases between the two ends. Here the CDR3 reads CASSRTRENTEAFF. In nucleotides, the CDR3 is TGTGCCAGCAGCCGAACCCGGGAGAACACTGAAGCTTTCTTT.

The V and J genes are TRBV5-1 and TRBJ2-1, with 10 positions matching TRBD2. This CDR3 contains 15 residues. Germline V gives CDR1 SGHRS, CDR2 YFSETQ. Trimming at V came to 2 bases and at J to 7 bases, leaving 6 bases not matched to a gene. Written as DNA, the CDR3 is TGCGCCAGCAGCTTAGCGGGAGGGCCAGGGAATGAGCAGTTCTTC. Its protein is CASSLAGGPGNEQFF.

This clone turned up a few times. The chain recombines TRBV14 with TRBJ2-3; D might be TRBD1 (6 bases). Germline CDR1 and CDR2: SGHDN and FVKESK. CDR3 size: 13 residues. V lost 9 bases, J lost 4 bases, and 14 bases lay in between. The CDR3 DNA reads as TGTGCCAGTTCTCGGTGGGGGCCAGATACGCAGTATTTT. Translated: CASSRWGPDTQYF.

V gene TRBV25-1 combines with J gene TRBJ2-7; the D gene is possibly TRBD1 (6 bases). Trimming took 5 bases from V and 0 from J, leaving 11 bases between them. The CDR3 totals 14 residues. Looked up from germline, CDR1 is MGHDK and CDR2 is SYGVNS. The CDR3 bases are TGTGCCAGCAGTTTGGGGGCCCCCTCCTACGAGCAGTACTTC. Protein product: CASSLGAPSYEQYF.

The chain employs TRBV27 and TRBJ2-7; D perhaps matches TRBD1 (6 bases). The germline V gene has CDR1 MNHEY and CDR2 SMNVEV (reference sequence). The CDR3 has 14 residues. Trimming left V 6 bases short and J 1 base short, with 13 bases between. For the CDR3, the DNA is TGTGCCAGCAGATTCTTGGGGGCATCCTACGAGCAGTACTTC. This translates into CASRFLGASYEQYF.

The chain has TRBV5-1 and TRBJ1-2, with 11 nucleotides matching TRBD1. The germline V gene encodes CDR1 SGHRS and CDR2 YFSETQ. The CDR3 is made up of 14 amino acids. The V gene end was trimmed by 2 bases and the J gene end by 7 bases; junction bases not matched to a gene: 4. CDR3 nucleotide sequence: TGCGCCAGCAGCTTCGGGACAGGGGGTTTTGGCTACACCTTC. Its protein product is CASSFGTGGFGYTF.

The V call is TRBV6-5, the J call TRBJ2-7, with TRBD2 as a possible D gene (6 bases). CDR1 and CDR2 (germline): MNHEY, SVGAGI. V was clipped by 8 bases and J by 1 base, with 9 bases between them. The CDR3 extends over 12 amino acids. Here the CDR3 reads CASSAGSYEQYF. The DNA of the CDR3 is TGTGCCAGCTCTGCGGGGTCCTACGAGCAGTACTTC.

The chain employs TRBV4-1 and TRBJ1-3; 7 bases fit TRBD1. The CDR3 has 15 amino acids. Per the germline V gene, CDR1 is MGHRA and CDR2 is YSYEKL. V lost 3 bases, J lost 2 bases, and 4 bases stayed unmatched. DNA of the CDR3: TGCGCCAGCAGCCATACAGGGGTGGCTGGAAACACCATATATTTT. Its translation is CASSHTGVAGNTIYF.

This chain uses TRBV7-8 with TRBJ2-1; 8 positions match TRBD2. The CDR3 is 15 amino acids. After removal of 1 base from V and 3 bases from J, the junction contained 2 bases not matched to a gene. Germline V gene data show CDR1 as SGHVS and CDR2 as FQNEAQ. Here the CDR3 DNA reads TGTGCCAGCAGCTTAGGCCTAGCGGGCTACAATGAGCAGTTCTTC. Amino acids: CASSLGLAGYNEQFF.

The gene calls are TRBV29-1 and TRBJ1-1; D ambiguous. The CDR3 extends over 11 amino acids. The germline CDR1 and CDR2 sequences are SQVTM and ANQGSEA. Trimming removed 4 bases at V and 10 bases at J, with 13 bases between. The CDR3 bases are TGCAGCGTTGTCAGATACGAGGGAGCTTTCTTT. It encodes CSVVRYEGAFF. Full variable domain (missing parts from reference TRBV29-1 and TRBJ1-1): SAVISQKPSRDICQRGTSLTIQCQVDSQVTMMFWYRQQPGQSLTLIATANQGSEATYESGFVIDKFPISRPNLTFSTLTVSNMSPEDSSIYLCSVVRYEGAFFGQGTRLTVV.